This TCR beta chain was captured by sequencing in a study of blood T cells in healthy people across ages. Study results and limitations: Any conclusive comparison of naive versus antigen-experienced cells was prevented by using unsorted PBMCs. TCR beta diversity, measured per million T cells, fell in a roughly linear way with age. With naive T cell percentage, TCR beta diversity showed a strong correlation.

Primers used in a second PCR of roughly 6 to 12 cycles were a sample-barcoded 5' primer and a J-beta primer mix. In TCRdb, the 5' RACE reads were re-called with MiXCR into one record per CDR3 protein. The repertoire holds 730,000 or so distinct CDR3 sequences, with roughly 45% as singletons. The CDR3 totals 18 residues. This clonotype was seen only once. Its antigen is still unknown. This clonotype originated in a woman in her fifties or sixties in good health. Sequences were obtained from blood. The V gene is TRBV21-1, the J gene TRBJ2-6; TRBD1, the D gene given by the table, was not confirmed from the DNA. TRBV21-1 is labeled a pseudogene. The DNA for the CDR3 is TGTGCCAGCAACATCGACAGAACTTTGAGCTCTGGGGCCAACGTCCTGACTTTC. This codes for CASNIDRTLSSGANVLTF.